Each of the 21 T cell receptor beta chains below was sequenced from the same sample in a study of T cell responses to AZD1222 COVID-19 vaccine. Generated by immunoSEQ multiplex PCR, the TCRdb table keeps only in-frame clones and is missing some. The table shows roughly 100,000 clones, with roughly 90% occurring only once. Specimen: peripheral blood, collected on day 0 of AZD1222 vaccination. All receptors derive from an adult in good health.

The chain employs TRBV2 and TRBJ1-2; no firm D call. The CDR3 consists of 12 residues. Between the trimmed V and J ends, which lost 11 bases and 4 bases, there was a span of 14 bases. The germline V gene has CDR1 SNHLY and CDR2 FYNNEI. CDR3 sequence (DNA): TGTGCCGCCAGCATGGAGGTCTATGGCTACACCTTC. It yields the protein CAASMEVYGYTF.

This sequence joins TRBV7-8 and TRBJ2-4; perhaps D is TRBD1 or TRBD2 (5 bases each). With 4 bases removed from V and 5 bases from J, the gap between germline ends came to 9 bases. This CDR3 region has 13 residues. Germline CDR1 reads SGHVS; CDR2 reads FQNEAQ. The CDR3 here is CASSSTGQNIQYF. The DNA for the CDR3 is TGTGCCAGCAGCTCCACGGGACAAAACATTCAGTACTTC.

The chain uses TRBV7-9 and TRBJ1-6, with 8 bases identical to TRBD1. Germline V gene sequence: CDR1 SEHNR, CDR2 FQNEAQ (reference sequence). J gave up 7 bases and V 8 bases, and 4 bases lay outside the gene matches. The CDR3 has 13 residues. The CDR3, as DNA: TGTGCCAGCGGACAGGGCATGAATTCACCCCTCCACTTT. It specifies CASGQGMNSPLHF.

The rearrangement links TRBV28 to TRBJ2-7; 12 nucleotides align to TRBD1. The CDR3 has 16 residues. J gave up 5 bases and V 5 bases, and 10 bases lay outside the gene matches. Germline CDR1 MDHEN, CDR2 SYDVKM. The DNA for the CDR3 is TGTGCCAGCAGTCCGGCCGGGACAGGGGGCGAGGACGAGCAGTACTTC. It specifies CASSPAGTGGEDEQYF.

The rearrangement uses TRBV6-1 and TRBJ2-6; no firm D call. Germline CDR1 reads MNHNS; CDR2 reads SASEGT. Trimming removed 7 bases at V and 1 base at J, with 11 bases between. The CDR3 extends over 15 amino acids. CDR3 protein: CASNFLGSGANVLTF. As DNA, the CDR3 is TGTGCCAGCAACTTCCTTGGGTCTGGGGCCAACGTCCTGACTTTC.

The V gene is TRBV4-2, the J gene TRBJ2-5; a weak D match, TRBD1 (7 bases). The V gene's germline CDR1 is LGHNA and CDR2 YNFKEQ. Trimming cost V 0 bases and J 5 bases, with 16 bases left between them. This CDR3 is built from 16 residues. CDR3 sequence: CASSQDWRGRGETQYF. DNA of the CDR3: TGTGCCAGCAGCCAAGATTGGAGGGGGCGAGGGGAGACCCAGTACTTC.

This chain links TRBV7-6 with TRBJ2-1; a weak D match, TRBD2 (6 bases). Trimming pared 4 bases from V and 1 base from J, leaving 17 bases between. Germline V gene sequence: CDR1 SGHVS, CDR2 FNYEAQ. The CDR3 totals 17 residues. CDR3: CASSSGPSGPSYNEQFF. The CDR3 DNA sequence: TGTGCCAGCAGCTCCGGCCCAAGCGGGCCTTCCTACAATGAGCAGTTCTTC.

This chain links TRBV28 with TRBJ2-7; 7 bases are a match to TRBD1. CDR3 length equals 14 residues. J was trimmed by 3 bases and V by 5 bases; bases with no gene match: 7. Germline CDR1 and CDR2: MDHEN and SYDVKM. This chain's CDR3 is CASSPGTASYEQYF. DNA of the CDR3: TGTGCCAGCAGTCCCGGGACAGCGAGCTACGAGCAGTACTTC.

The V and J genes are TRBV25-1 and TRBJ2-3; TRBD2 agrees at 9 bases. With V trimmed by 0 bases and J by 3 bases, 4 bases remained unmatched. The CDR3 runs to 16 residues. Per the germline V gene, CDR1 is MGHDK and CDR2 is SYGVNS. The CDR3 loop reads CASSEYRLAGTDTQYF. CDR3 bases: TGTGCCAGCAGTGAATATCGGCTAGCGGGAACAGATACGCAGTATTTT.

V usage is TRBV6-5 and J usage is TRBJ1-6, with D possibly being TRBD1 (5 bases). Germline lookup yields CDR1 MNHEY and CDR2 SVGAGI. The ends were cut back, 7 bases at V and 15 bases at J, with 16 bases in the middle. The CDR3 consists of 12 residues. The DNA for the CDR3 is TGTGCCAGCACCCTGGGGGGATTCTTCCTCCACTTT. This gives the protein CASTLGGFFLHF.

The J gene is TRBJ2-1, the V gene TRBV28, with D maybe TRBD1 (7 bases). The CDR3 contains 17 residues. Germline CDR1 and CDR2: MDHEN and SYDVKM. V lost 5 bases and J lost 4, with 21 bases in between. DNA of the CDR3: TGTGCCAGCAGTCCAGAACTAGCAGGGGGGATTTACAATGAGCAGTTCTTC. This translates into CASSPELAGGIYNEQFF.

The V gene is TRBV13, the J gene TRBJ2-3; D ambiguous. CDR1 PRHDT and CDR2 FYEKMQ come from the germline V gene (reference sequence). The CDR3 extends over 14 amino acids. The germline V and J ends were trimmed by 5 bases and 1 base, with 10 bases remaining between them. The CDR3 region has the DNA TGTGCCAGCAGCCTGCGGTCCCGCACAGATACGCAGTATTTT. It codes for CASSLRSRTDTQYF.

Of note for this clone: This same CDR3 is encoded by further DNA sequences in the sample. The chain has TRBV20-1 and TRBJ1-1; D gene uncertain. The germline gives CDR1 DFQATT, CDR2 SNEGSKA (reference sequence). This CDR3 region has 11 residues. Trimming removed 1 base from V and 1 base from J, with 1 base in between. The CDR3 region is CSARANTEAFF. In DNA, the CDR3 is TGCAGTGCTAGAGCGAACACTGAAGCTTTCTTT.

J is TRBJ2-7 and V is TRBV5-6, with 8 bases fitting TRBD1. Per germline, CDR1 SGHDT and CDR2 YYEEEE. The length of the CDR3 is 14 residues. The V segment lost 7 bases and the J segment 0 bases; nucleotides outside the gene matches: 6. Here the CDR3 DNA reads TGTGCCAGCCACGGGACAGGCAACTCCTACGAGCAGTACTTC. The encoded protein is CASHGTGNSYEQYF.

V and J are TRBV9 and TRBJ2-1; possible D gene TRBD2, 5 bases. The CDR3 is 17 residues long. V was pared by 0 bases and J by 0 bases, with 13 bases between. Germline assignment: CDR1 SGDLS and CDR2 YYNGEE. CDR3 region: CASSVATAGSSYNEQFF. CDR3 coding DNA: TGTGCCAGCAGCGTAGCTACGGCGGGCAGCTCCTACAATGAGCAGTTCTTC.

This clone has more than one count but fewer than ten. The chain carries TRBV19 and TRBJ1-2; unclear D gene. Germline CDR1 is LNHDA and CDR2 is SQIVND (reference sequence). Trimming shortened V by 1 base and J by 1 base, and 4 bases separated the two germline ends. This CDR3 contains 13 residues. CDR3 protein: CASSIADNYGYTF. For the CDR3, the DNA is TGTGCCAGTAGTATAGCAGATAACTATGGCTACACCTTC.

The chain carries TRBV5-1 and TRBJ2-3; no reliable D call. The CDR3 spans 14 residues. Germline loops: CDR1 SGHRS, CDR2 YFSETQ. Trimming took 1 base from V and 1 from J, leaving 7 bases between them. For the CDR3, the DNA is TGCGCCAGCAGCTTGTCAGGCCGCACAGATACGCAGTATTTT. It codes for CASSLSGRTDTQYF.

The chain couples TRBV5-6 to TRBJ2-7; 7 bases align to TRBD1. CDR3 length: 16 amino acids. The germline V gene encodes CDR1 SGHDT and CDR2 YYEEEE. Germline trimming cut 1 base from V and 4 bases from J; bases unmatched to any gene: 11. The CDR3, as DNA: TGTGCCAGCAGCTTGTATCAAAACTACAGGGGTTACGAGCAGTACTTC. Its translation is CASSLYQNYRGYEQYF.

The gene calls are TRBV5-8 and TRBJ1-5; 8 bases map to TRBD1. The V gene end was trimmed by 4 bases and the J gene end by 3 bases; junction bases not matched to a gene: 6. Germline lookup yields CDR1 SGHTS and CDR2 YDEGEE. The CDR3 has 15 residues. The DNA for the CDR3 is TGTGCCAGCAGCCCCGGACAGGGCAACAATCAGCCCCAGCATTTT. This translates into CASSPGQGNNQPQHF. The full variable domain, completed using reference TRBV5-8 and TRBJ1-5, is EAGVTQSPTHLIKTRGQQATLRCSPISGHTSVYWYQQALGLGLQFLLWYDEGEERNRGNFPPRFSGRQFPNYSSELNVNALELEDSALYLCASSPGQGNNQPQHFGDGTRLSIL.

This clone has a handful of counts. The chain carries TRBV7-9 and TRBJ1-5; D remains ambiguous. CDR3 length: 12 amino acids. Germline CDR1 is SEHNR and CDR2 is FQNEAQ (reference sequence). Trimming took off 4 bases at V and 3 bases at J, with 4 bases between the two ends. As DNA, the CDR3 is TGTGCCAGCAGCTCCGACAATCAGCCCCAGCATTTT. Encoded protein: CASSSDNQPQHF.

The chain links TRBV5-5 to TRBJ2-2, with 7 nucleotides matching TRBD1. CDR1 SGHKS and CDR2 YYEKEE come from the germline V gene (reference sequence). Losses at the gene ends were 2 bases for V and 5 bases for J; bases not matched to a gene: 9. The CDR3 runs to 16 residues. In DNA, the CDR3 is TGTGCCAGCAGCTTCGGTCGACAGGGCTGGACCGGGGAGCTGTTTTTT. As protein: CASSFGRQGWTGELFF.